The clone carrying this T cell receptor (beta chain) was seen a handful of times. Its antigen is as yet unknown. The record originates from a study of T cell responses to AZD1222 COVID-19 vaccine. Findings and caveats of the study: White British ancestry dominated among donors, who included more females, and clonal diversity was possibly underestimated.

The CDR3 loop spans 15 amino acids. Germline loops: CDR1 LGHDT, CDR2 YNNKEL (reference sequence). V was clipped by 11 bases and J by 0 bases, with 17 bases between them. Assay: immunoSEQ multiplex PCR; the TCRdb copy retains only in-frame clones and omits some. This table has 46,000 or so clones, about 90% appearing once. The clonotype originates from an adult who received the AZD1222 COVID-19 vaccine. The sample consisted of peripheral blood, taken 28 days after the second AZD1222 dose. The J gene is TRBJ2-1, the V gene TRBV3-1 (or the pseudogene TRBV3-2), with D possibly TRBD1 on 6 matching bases. CDR3 sequence: CAAGYRVSSYNEQFF. For the CDR3, the DNA is TGTGCCGCCGGTTACAGGGTAAGCTCCTACAATGAGCAGTTCTTC.